The sequence of this TCR beta chain was determined in a study of cytomegalovirus exposure and HLA in healthy donors. The germline V gene has CDR1 SGHRS and CDR2 YFSETQ. The CDR3 runs to 16 residues. The trim removed 3 bases at V and 2 bases at J, leaving 7 bases unmatched. Clones were sequenced by immunoSEQ multiplex PCR, and TCRdb holds only the in-frame ones, with some missing. This sample carries fewer than 200,000 clones, about 90% of them seen once, and the ten largest clones take 4% to 5%. V gene TRBV5-1 combines with J gene TRBJ1-4; 7 bases fit TRBD1. The sequenced sample was PBMCs. The clonotype was recovered from a man aged 18 to 35 in good health and CMV-seropositive. The CDR3 bases are TGCGCCAGCAGCTGGGACAGCCCGGGCACTAATGAAAAACTGTTTTTT. This encodes CASSWDSPGTNEKLFF.